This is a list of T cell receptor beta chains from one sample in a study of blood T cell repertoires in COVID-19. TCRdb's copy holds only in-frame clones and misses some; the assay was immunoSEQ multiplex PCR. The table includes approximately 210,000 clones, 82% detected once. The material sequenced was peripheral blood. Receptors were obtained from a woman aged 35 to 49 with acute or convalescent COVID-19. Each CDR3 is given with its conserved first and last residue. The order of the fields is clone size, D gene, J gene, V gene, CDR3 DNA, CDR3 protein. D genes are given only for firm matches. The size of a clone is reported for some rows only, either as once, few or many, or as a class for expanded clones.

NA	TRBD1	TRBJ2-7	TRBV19	TGTGCCAGTAGTATACAGGACAGGGGGCCCTACGAGCAGTACTTC	CASSIQDRGPYEQYF
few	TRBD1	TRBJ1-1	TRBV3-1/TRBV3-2	TGTGCCAGCAGCCGAAGGGACAGGGCGAACACTGAAGCTTTCTTT	CASSRRDRANTEAFF
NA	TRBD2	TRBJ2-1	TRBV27	TGTGCCAGCAGTTTAGCCATCGGCCTAGCGGGGGGCAATGAGCAGTTCTTC	CASSLAIGLAGGNEQFF
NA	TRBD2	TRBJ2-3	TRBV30	TGTGCCTGGAGTGTTCGCGCGGGGGTCACAGATACGCAGTATTTT	CAWSVRAGVTDTQYF
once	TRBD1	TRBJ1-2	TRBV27	TGTGCCAGCAGTCCCATACCACAGGGGGCGATCTATGGCTACACCTTC	CASSPIPQGAIYGYTF
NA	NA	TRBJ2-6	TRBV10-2	TGCGCCAGCAGTCGGACAGGCGGGATTGAGCCTGGGGCCAACGTCCTGACTTTC	CASSRTGGIEPGANVLTF
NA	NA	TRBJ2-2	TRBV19	TGTGCCAGTAGCTCGACTGGGAACACCGGGGAGCTGTTTTTT	CASSSTGNTGELFF
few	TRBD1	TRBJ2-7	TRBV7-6	TGTGCCAGCAGCACGTTTAAACAGGGGCTCTCCTACGAGCAGTACTTC	CASSTFKQGLSYEQYF
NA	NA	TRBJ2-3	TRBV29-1	TGCAGCGTTGAAGATACGGGGGATGGCACAGATACGCAGTATTTT	CSVEDTGDGTDTQYF
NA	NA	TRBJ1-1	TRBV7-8	TGTGCCAGCAGCTCCAGGGGAAGAGCTGTCACTGAAGCTTTCTTT	CASSSRGRAVTEAFF
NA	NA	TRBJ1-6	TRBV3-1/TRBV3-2	TGTGCCAGCAGATCGAACGGGTTAAATTCACCCCTCCACTTT	CASRSNGLNSPLHF
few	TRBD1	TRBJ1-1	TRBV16	TGTGCCAGCAGCCAATCTCAGGGGGCGACTGAAGCTTTCTTT	CASSQSQGATEAFF
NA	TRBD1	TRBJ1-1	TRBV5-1	TGCGCCAGCAGCTCCGGACAGGGGGCAGAAGCTTTCTTT	CASSSGQGAEAFF
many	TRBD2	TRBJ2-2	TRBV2	TGTGCCAGCAGTGGACTAGCGGGAGTCGCCGGGGAGCTGTTTTTT	CASSGLAGVAGELFF
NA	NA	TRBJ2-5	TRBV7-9	TGTGCCAGCCGTGGAGTAGGATCACAGACCCAGTACTTC	CASRGVGSQTQYF
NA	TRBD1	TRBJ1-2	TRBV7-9	TGTGCCAGCAGCATGGACAGGATGGATGGCTACACCTTC	CASSMDRMDGYTF
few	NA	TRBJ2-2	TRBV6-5	TGTGCCAGCAGCTACTCGACCCAGGGATCCGGGGAGCTGTTTTTT	CASSYSTQGSGELFF
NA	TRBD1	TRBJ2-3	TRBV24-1	TGTGCCACCAGTGATCCACGACAGGGACCCACAGATACGCAGTATTTT	CATSDPRQGPTDTQYF
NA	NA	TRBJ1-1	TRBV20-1	TGCAGTGCAAAGGGGGGGACTGAAGCTTTCTTT	CSAKGGTEAFF
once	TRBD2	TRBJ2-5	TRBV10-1	TGCGCCAGCAGAGCATCCGGGACTAGCGGGGCACTAGGGAGGGGACGGACCCAGTACTTC	CASRASGTSGALGRGRTQYF
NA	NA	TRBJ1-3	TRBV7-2	TGTGCCAGCAGCCCTAGGTTGGGGGGGCCAGGAAACACCATATATTTT	CASSPRLGGPGNTIYF
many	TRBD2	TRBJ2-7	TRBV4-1	TGCGCCAGCAGCCATGGTCTAGCGGGACGTTACGAGCAGTACTTC	CASSHGLAGRYEQYF
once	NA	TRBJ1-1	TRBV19	TGTGCCAGTAGTAGGGGGCTGAAAAACACTGAAGCTTTCTTT	CASSRGLKNTEAFF
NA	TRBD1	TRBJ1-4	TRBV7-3	TGTGCCAGCAGCTTAAATCCCCAGGGGGCGGGTGAAAAACTGTTTTTT	CASSLNPQGAGEKLFF
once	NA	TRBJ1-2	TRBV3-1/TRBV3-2	TGTGCCAGCAGGGACAGCCCGGCCTATGGCTACGCCTTC	CASRDSPAYGYAF
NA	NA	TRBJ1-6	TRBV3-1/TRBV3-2	TGTGCCAGCAGCCAAACGGAGAATTCACCCCTCCACTTT	CASSQTENSPLHF
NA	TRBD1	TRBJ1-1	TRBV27	TGTGCCAGCAGTCTTTCCGGGACAGGGGCCCTGAACACTGAAGCTTTCTTT	CASSLSGTGALNTEAFF
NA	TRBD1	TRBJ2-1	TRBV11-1	TGTGCCAGCAGCTTAGGGGGACAGGGGGCAGACAATGAGCAGTTCTTC	CASSLGGQGADNEQFF
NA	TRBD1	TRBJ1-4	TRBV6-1	TGTGCCAGCAGTGAAGGGACAGGGGGTGAAAAACTGTTTTTT	CASSEGTGGEKLFF
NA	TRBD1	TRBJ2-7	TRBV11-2	TGTGCCAGCAGCTTAGATCCATCGGACAGGGGGCCCTACGAGCAGTACTTC	CASSLDPSDRGPYEQYF
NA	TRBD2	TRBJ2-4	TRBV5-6	TGTGCCAGCAGCCTAGGGACTAGCGGGATAGGGAACATTCAGTACTTC	CASSLGTSGIGNIQYF
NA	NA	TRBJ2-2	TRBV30	TGTGCCTGGACCCACTCGGTCACCGGGGAGCTGTTTTTT	CAWTHSVTGELFF